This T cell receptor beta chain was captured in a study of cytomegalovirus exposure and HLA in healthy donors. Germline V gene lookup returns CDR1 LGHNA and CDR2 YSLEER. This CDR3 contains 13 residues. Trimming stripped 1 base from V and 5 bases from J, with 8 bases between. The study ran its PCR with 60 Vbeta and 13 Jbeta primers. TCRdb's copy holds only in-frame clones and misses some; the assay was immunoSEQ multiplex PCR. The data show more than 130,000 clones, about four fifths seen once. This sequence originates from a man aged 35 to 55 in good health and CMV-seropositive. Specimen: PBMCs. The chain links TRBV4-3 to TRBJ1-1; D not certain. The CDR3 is CASSQARVTEAFF. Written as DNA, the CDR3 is TGCGCCAGCAGCCAAGCCCGTGTAACTGAAGCTTTCTTT.